Listed below are T cell receptor beta chains from one sample, sequenced in a study of B cell selection in AIRE deficiency. The data were produced by immunoSEQ multiplex PCR, yet TCRdb's version contains in-frame clones alone and is incomplete. Among roughly 24,000 clones listed, approximately 96% were seen once. The sequencing input was CD4+CD127+ conventional T cells sorted from PBMCs. Receptor source: a human donor in good health. CDR3s include the opening cysteine and the closing phenylalanine or tryptophan. The D gene is left open where the match is weak.

D gene: -; V gene: TRBV6-5; J gene: TRBJ1-4; CDR3 protein: CASSYSDWMGEKLFF
D gene: -; V gene: TRBV19; J gene: TRBJ1-2; CDR3 protein: CASSMRGNYGYTF
D gene: -; V gene: TRBV29-1; J gene: TRBJ2-2; CDR3 protein: CSVGEVGELFF
D gene: -; V gene: TRBV5-6; J gene: TRBJ1-6; CDR3 protein: CASSLERRSPLHF
D gene: TRBD1; V gene: TRBV10-3; J gene: TRBJ2-3; CDR3 protein: CAIRDRSTDTQYF
D gene: -; V gene: TRBV19; J gene: TRBJ2-2; CDR3 protein: CASTPRTGELFF
D gene: -; V gene: TRBV9; J gene: TRBJ2-1; CDR3 protein: CASSSYIGRANNEQFF
D gene: -; V gene: TRBV27; J gene: TRBJ2-7; CDR3 protein: CASSPRGLIPYEQYF
D gene: -; V gene: TRBV18; J gene: TRBJ1-5; CDR3 protein: CASSPKGDTQHF
D gene: -; V gene: TRBV10-3; J gene: TRBJ2-7; CDR3 protein: CAISESRGSVSRGAYEQYF
D gene: TRBD2; V gene: TRBV28; J gene: -; CDR3 protein: CASSLFGTSGASYEQYF
D gene: -; V gene: TRBV6-6; J gene: TRBJ1-3; CDR3 protein: CASSYPGREGNTIYF
D gene: -; V gene: TRBV6-5; J gene: TRBJ1-1; CDR3 protein: CASSYSNRNTEAFF
D gene: -; V gene: TRBV9; J gene: TRBJ2-7; CDR3 protein: CASRETDSSYEQYF
D gene: -; V gene: TRBV5-1; J gene: TRBJ1-3; CDR3 protein: CASSWEATGWMDTIYF
D gene: -; V gene: TRBV29-1; J gene: TRBJ1-2; CDR3 protein: CSVRTGRGYTF
D gene: -; V gene: TRBV7-9; J gene: TRBJ1-5; CDR3 protein: CASSLGWGTAGNQPQHF
D gene: TRBD1; V gene: TRBV7-2; J gene: TRBJ1-2; CDR3 protein: CASSSRTGGLNYGYTF
D gene: TRBD1; V gene: TRBV5-1; J gene: TRBJ1-6; CDR3 protein: CASSLGGTGHNSPLHF
D gene: TRBD1; V gene: TRBV6-1; J gene: TRBJ1-5; CDR3 protein: CASTGQLNQPQHF
D gene: -; V gene: TRBV28; J gene: TRBJ1-5; CDR3 protein: CASSFQRIQPQHF
D gene: TRBD1; V gene: TRBV6-6; J gene: TRBJ1-5; CDR3 protein: CASSYAGQGRDQPQHF
D gene: TRBD1; V gene: TRBV18; J gene: TRBJ1-1; CDR3 protein: CASSPLGTASFEAFF
D gene: TRBD1; V gene: TRBV19; J gene: TRBJ2-5; CDR3 protein: CASSRGTVGLKETQYF
D gene: -; V gene: TRBV4-1; J gene: TRBJ1-5; CDR3 protein: CASSQGLRGRAENQPQHF
D gene: TRBD2; V gene: TRBV18; J gene: TRBJ2-7; CDR3 protein: CASSPGGGYEQYF
D gene: -; V gene: TRBV27; J gene: TRBJ1-2; CDR3 protein: CASSFRQRANYGYTF
D gene: TRBD1; V gene: TRBV30; J gene: TRBJ2-7; CDR3 protein: CAWTQGAGEQYF